A single TCR beta chain is shown here with its context. This CDR3 fails to terminate in the conserved phenylalanine or tryptophan, so it likely reflects a read error. Each CDR3 protein is one row after TCRdb ran MiXCR on the PCR reads. The sample shows fewer than 100,000 distinct CDR3 sequences, roughly 23% of them seen only once. Trimming took 8 bases from V and 2 from J; bases not matched to a gene: 6. Germline V gene lookup returns CDR1 MDHEN and CDR2 SYDVKM. This CDR3 has 13 amino acids. This record comes from a study of molecular identifiers for immune sequencing clone quantification. The source is a human donor in good health. Some libraries in this study had Jurkat cell RNA spiked in. The chain uses TRBV28 and TRBJ2-7; TRBD1 matches at 7 bases. Sequencing input: naive CD8+ T cells from blood, with Jurkat cell RNA spiked in. Documented subset: FACS-sorted CD8+CD4-CCR7+CD45RA+ naive T cells. The CDR3 DNA follows: TGTGCCAGCCGTGAGGGACAGACCTACGAGCAGTACCTC. Its protein is CASREGQTYEQYL.